The 32 T cell receptor beta chains listed next were all sequenced from one sample in a study of blood T cell repertoires in COVID-19. Assay used: immunoSEQ multiplex PCR; TCRdb lists only in-frame clones, some missing. This table holds 150,000 or so clones, approximately 82% found once. The sequenced material came from PBMCs or T cells enriched from blood (not recorded which). These receptors all come from a woman aged 45-59 years in a cohort exposed to, infected with or recovered from COVID-19 (not recorded which).

The genes are TRBV6-2 or TRBV6-3 and TRBJ1-1, with D maybe TRBD1 (5 bases). CDR1 and CDR2 from the germline V gene are MNHEY and SVGEGT. The CDR3 runs to 14 residues. V shed 4 bases and J shed 2 bases, with 11 bases lying between them. CDR3 loop: CASSWTQTNTEAFF. The CDR3 coding sequence is TGTGCCAGCAGTTGGACACAAACTAACACTGAAGCTTTCTTT.

The chain recombines TRBV4-3 with TRBJ2-3, with 11 bases that match TRBD2. This CDR3 has 18 amino acids. Looked up from germline, CDR1 is LGHNA and CDR2 is YSLEER. V gave up 1 base and J gave up 5 bases; unmatched junction bases: 11. The chain's CDR3 is CASSQGGASGGTLDTQYF. The CDR3 bases are TGCGCCAGCAGCCAAGGGGGAGCTAGCGGGGGGACGTTAGATACGCAGTATTTT.

This sequence joins TRBV12-3 or TRBV12-4 and TRBJ2-1; the D is unclear. The CDR3 sequence is 12 residues long. Between the trimmed V and J ends, which lost 7 bases and 4 bases, there was a span of 8 bases. In DNA form, the CDR3 reads TGTGCCAGCACCACAGCATACAATGAGCAGTTCTTC. This encodes CASTTAYNEQFF.

The chain joins TRBV24-1 to TRBJ2-3, with D hard to call. The V end lost 5 bases, the J end lost 4 bases, and 9 bases lay between the germline ends. The germline gives CDR1 KGHDR, CDR2 SFDVKD. The CDR3 contains 13 residues. The CDR3 coding sequence is TGTGCCACCAGTGTAAGTAGAGCAGATACGCAGTATTTT. It is translated as CATSVSRADTQYF.

The rearrangement uses TRBV30 and TRBJ1-6, with D possibly matching TRBD1 (6 bases). V was shortened by 1 base and J by 7 bases, with 8 bases between the two germline ends. Germline values: CDR1 GTSNPN, CDR2 SVGIG (reference sequence). The CDR3 consists of 13 residues. CDR3 loop: CAWSDRVNSPLHF. As DNA, the CDR3 is TGTGCCTGGAGTGACAGGGTAAATTCACCCCTCCACTTT.

This clone is a singleton in its sample. The rearrangement uses TRBV6-1 and TRBJ2-6; unclear D gene. The CDR3 is 16 amino acids. V was cut by 3 bases and J by 0 bases, with 9 bases left in between. CDR1 MNHNS and CDR2 SASEGT come from the germline V gene. In nucleotides, the CDR3 is TGTGCCAGCAGTGACGCAGGTCCCTCTGGGGCCAACGTCCTGACTTTC. Translating gives CASSDAGPSGANVLTF.

The chain joins TRBV3-1 (or the pseudogene TRBV3-2) to TRBJ1-5; D gene ambiguous. The CDR3 totals 16 residues. Germline V lookup: CDR1 LGHDT, CDR2 YNNKEL (reference sequence). V lost 3 bases, J lost 0 bases, and 12 bases lay in between. The DNA for the CDR3 is TGTGCCAGCAGCCAGGCGACGGGAAATAGCAATCAGCCCCAGCATTTT. Amino acids: CASSQATGNSNQPQHF.

V gene TRBV24-1 combines with J gene TRBJ2-7; 7 bases are a match to TRBD1. V shed 5 bases and J 1 base; nucleotides not matched to a gene: 7. Germline assignment: CDR1 KGHDR and CDR2 SFDVKD. The CDR3 has 15 residues. The CDR3 region has the DNA TGTGCCACCAGTGTGTGGGCAGGGGGATCCTACGAGCAGTACTTC. It codes for CATSVWAGGSYEQYF.

The CDR3 spells CASNPRGRSYGYTF. The CDR3 nucleotides read TGTGCCAGCAACCCCCGAGGTCGATCCTATGGCTACACCTTC. The chain recombines TRBV6-2 or TRBV6-3 with TRBJ1-2; D not resolved. V gave up 7 bases and J gave up 4 bases, with 16 bases separating them. The CDR3 runs 14 residues. The germline V gene has CDR1 MNHEY and CDR2 SVGEGT.

V and J are TRBV11-2 and TRBJ2-5; 9 nucleotides line up with TRBD2. The CDR3 is made up of 15 amino acids. Trimming removed 2 bases from V and 1 base from J; junction bases left unmatched: 2. CDR1 and CDR2 from the germline V gene are SGHAT and FQNNGV. As DNA, the CDR3 is TGTGCCAGCAGCTTATCTAGCGGGGTCCAAGAGACCCAGTACTTC. Its translation is CASSLSSGVQETQYF.

This clone has just one count. This sequence joins TRBV5-1 and TRBJ1-2; possible D gene TRBD1, 5 bases. The CDR3 runs 16 residues. Between the trimmed V and J ends, which lost 1 base and 4 bases, there was a span of 17 bases. Germline CDR1 is SGHRS and CDR2 is YFSETQ. DNA of the CDR3: TGCGCCAGCAGCTTGTTTACGGGGGGTGATGGCTATGGCTACACCTTC. This encodes CASSLFTGGDGYGYTF.

DNA of the CDR3: TGTGCCAGCAGCACAAGACTAGCGGGAGGCTCCGTTTTAACCTACGAGCAGTACTTC. This gives the protein CASSTRLAGGSVLTYEQYF. The rearrangement uses TRBV11-2 and TRBJ2-7, with 13 bases lining up with TRBD2. V trimming: 5 bases; J trimming: 2 bases; junction bases outside the gene matches: 15. The CDR3 runs 19 residues. Germline loops: CDR1 SGHAT, CDR2 FQNNGV.

The J gene is TRBJ1-1, the V gene TRBV19; 7 bases agree with TRBD1. The CDR3 runs 14 residues. CDR1 is LNHDA and CDR2 is SQIVND in the germline V gene (reference sequence). V dropped 3 bases and J dropped 3; count of bases not matched to a gene: 4. Here the CDR3 DNA reads TGTGCCAGTAGTATTTCTGGGACAGACACTGAAGCTTTCTTT. Protein sequence: CASSISGTDTEAFF.

This clone was counted at least ten times. This chain links TRBV2 with TRBJ1-1; TRBD1 might be the D (5 bases). Germline lookup yields CDR1 SNHLY and CDR2 FYNNEI. This CDR3 has 12 residues. V was clipped by 4 bases and J by 11 bases, with 14 bases between them. CDR3 sequence: CASSGFREMAFF. CDR3 nucleotides: TGTGCCAGCAGTGGTTTCAGGGAAATGGCTTTCTTT.

This clone has a handful of counts. This chain joins TRBV19 and TRBJ2-2, with 8 bases that match TRBD1. Trimming cost V 2 bases and J 5 bases; bases outside gene matches: 7. The CDR3 contains 16 residues. CDR1 and CDR2 (germline): LNHDA, SQIVND (reference sequence). The CDR3 spells CASSIPRTGLTGELFF. The CDR3 DNA sequence: TGTGCCAGTAGTATACCCCGGACAGGGCTGACCGGGGAGCTGTTTTTT.

The chain recombines TRBV9 with TRBJ2-7, with TRBD1 identical over 10 bases. Trimming at V came to 3 bases and at J to 7 bases, leaving 7 bases not matched to a gene. CDR1 and CDR2 (germline): SGDLS, YYNGEE. The CDR3 is 14 residues long. The chain's CDR3 is CASSDGTGVEEQYF. CDR3 DNA sequence: TGTGCCAGCAGCGACGGGACAGGGGTGGAGGAGCAGTACTTC.

This chain links TRBV5-4 with TRBJ2-4; D is ambiguous. The CDR3 has 11 residues. Trimming removed 4 bases at V and 5 bases at J, with 4 bases between. The germline V gene encodes CDR1 SGHNT and CDR2 YYREEE (reference sequence). CDR3 loop: CASSRENIQYF. The CDR3, as DNA: TGTGCCAGCAGCCGAGAAAACATTCAGTACTTC. Drawing the rest from reference TRBV5-4 and TRBJ2-4, the complete variable domain is ETGVTQSPTHLIKTRGQQVTLRCSSQSGHNTVSWYQQALGQGPQFIFQYYREEENGRGNFPPRFSGLQFPNYSSELNVNALELDDSALYLCASSRENIQYFGAGTRLSVL.

The chain has TRBV18 and TRBJ1-5; weak D call: TRBD1 (5 bases). CDR1 is KGHSH and CDR2 is LQKENI in the germline V gene. V was shortened by 0 bases and J by 3 bases, with 9 bases between the two germline ends. The CDR3 runs 15 residues. CDR3 loop: CASSPPETVNQPQHF. In DNA, the CDR3 is TGTGCCAGCTCACCACCGGAGACAGTCAATCAGCCCCAGCATTTT.

This chain uses TRBV5-5 with TRBJ1-6; a weak D match, TRBD1 (5 bases). The CDR3 sequence is 16 residues long. Germline CDR1 and CDR2: SGHKS and YYEKEE (reference sequence). The V end was cut by 4 bases, the J end by 6 bases, with 17 bases between. In DNA, the CDR3 is TGTGCCAGCAGCGGCGGGACTGAACCATCTAATTCACCCCTCCACTTT. This translates into CASSGGTEPSNSPLHF. Filled out from reference TRBV5-5 and TRBJ1-6, the complete variable domain reads DAGVTQSPTHLIKTRGQQVTLRCSPISGHKSVSWYQQVLGQGPQFIFQYYEKEERGRGNFPDRFSARQFPNYSSELNVNALLLGDSALYLCASSGGTEPSNSPLHFGNGTRLTVT.

The chain links TRBV11-1 to TRBJ2-5, with 8 bases aligning to TRBD1. The CDR3 has 13 amino acids. The ends lost 2 bases at V and 5 bases at J; junction bases unmatched: 1. From germline, CDR1 is SGHAT and CDR2 FQDESV (reference sequence). The CDR3 region has the DNA TGTGCCAGCAGCTTAAGGGACAGGGAGACCCAGTACTTC. Amino acids: CASSLRDRETQYF.

This clone has a single count. The chain employs TRBV19 and TRBJ1-5; D call uncertain. There are 15 residues in the CDR3. Trimming took 5 bases from V and 0 from J, leaving 11 bases between them. Per germline, CDR1 LNHDA and CDR2 SQIVND (reference sequence). The CDR3 here is CASSLADYSNQPQHF. In DNA, the CDR3 is TGTGCCAGTAGTCTCGCAGACTATAGCAATCAGCCCCAGCATTTT.

J is TRBJ2-7 and V is TRBV3-1 (or the pseudogene TRBV3-2); 7 positions match TRBD1. Per the germline V gene, CDR1 is LGHDT and CDR2 is YNNKEL (reference sequence). The CDR3 loop spans 15 amino acids. The V gene end was trimmed by 4 bases and the J gene end by 2 bases; junction bases not matched to a gene: 8. The CDR3 DNA sequence: TGTGCCAGCAGCCCCCACCGGGACAGTACCTACGAGCAGTACTTC. Translating gives CASSPHRDSTYEQYF.

This chain connects TRBV4-1 to TRBJ1-5; the match to TRBD1 covers 9 bases. CDR3 size: 16 residues. From germline, CDR1 is MGHRA and CDR2 YSYEKL. After removal of 0 bases from V and 6 bases from J, the junction contained 6 bases not matched to a gene. CDR3 DNA: TGCGCCAGCAGCCAAGAAGTAACAGGGGGCGTTCAGCCCCAGCATTTT. This translates into CASSQEVTGGVQPQHF.

The gene calls are TRBV7-3 and TRBJ1-6; perhaps TRBD1 as D (6 bases). The ends were cut back, 3 bases at V and 9 bases at J, with 12 bases in the middle. The CDR3 extends over 14 amino acids. Germline V CDR1 and CDR2: SGHTA, FQGTGA. The CDR3 spells CASSFSGHGSPLHF. Here the CDR3 DNA reads TGTGCCAGCAGCTTCTCGGGACACGGTTCACCCCTCCACTTT. The whole variable domain, remainder taken from reference TRBV7-3 and TRBJ1-6, is GAGVSQTPSNKVTEKGKYVELRCDPISGHTALYWYRQSLGQGPEFLIYFQGTGAADDSGLPNDRFFAVRPEGSVSTLKIQRTERGDSAVYLCASSFSGHGSPLHFGNGTRLTVT.

As regards this clone: At the DNA level, this CDR3 is encoded by other sequences in the same sample as well. The CDR3 is CASSTRDSFYGYTF. The CDR3 DNA reads as TGTGCCAGCAGCACAAGGGACAGCTTCTATGGCTACACCTTC. This chain connects TRBV5-6 to TRBJ1-2; 7 nucleotides agree with TRBD1. V was clipped by 4 bases and J by 4 bases; unmatched bases: 7. The CDR3 length is 14 residues. Germline V gene lookup returns CDR1 SGHDT and CDR2 YYEEEE.

J is TRBJ1-2 and V is TRBV28, with D possibly TRBD1 on 5 matching bases. The CDR3 extends over 14 amino acids. The germline V gene encodes CDR1 MDHEN and CDR2 SYDVKM. V dropped 7 bases and J dropped 8 bases, with 20 bases sitting between them. The chain's CDR3 is CASTNPTVPRGYTF. CDR3 nucleotide sequence: TGTGCCAGCACAAACCCGACAGTTCCGCGAGGCTACACCTTC.

This clone was counted a single time. The chain joins TRBV27 to TRBJ2-1; 7 nucleotides align to TRBD2. V trimming: 5 bases; J trimming: 8 bases; junction bases outside the gene matches: 9. The germline gives CDR1 MNHEY, CDR2 SMNVEV (reference sequence). The CDR3 has 14 residues. The CDR3 bases are TGTGCCAGCAGTGTCGGGAGGCAGAGGGATGAGCAGTTCTTC. Translating it yields CASSVGRQRDEQFF.

This CDR3 reads CASSQAPSTETQYF. DNA for the CDR3: TGTGCCAGCAGCCAAGCCCCTAGTACGGAGACCCAGTACTTC. The chain joins TRBV4-2 to TRBJ2-5; no firm D call. Per germline, CDR1 LGHNA and CDR2 YNFKEQ. Between the trimmed V and J ends, which lost 1 base and 5 bases, there was a span of 11 bases. The CDR3 runs to 14 residues.

The chain carries TRBV6-5 and TRBJ1-6; 8 bases line up with TRBD1. This CDR3 is 16 amino acids long. Germline V lookup: CDR1 MNHEY, CDR2 SVGAGI. The V gene end was trimmed by 0 bases and the J gene end by 10 bases; junction bases not matched to a gene: 8. The DNA of the CDR3 is TGTGCCAGCAGTTACTCCGCAGGGGGCGTTGAATCACCCCTCCACTTT. Protein sequence: CASSYSAGGVESPLHF.

The chain links TRBV5-6 to TRBJ2-7; TRBD1 aligns across 8 bases. This CDR3 has 13 residues. Germline V CDR1 and CDR2: SGHDT, YYEEEE. Trimming at V came to 4 bases and at J to 6 bases, leaving 6 bases not matched to a gene. This CDR3 reads CASSKGQESEQYF. CDR3 DNA sequence: TGTGCCAGCAGCAAGGGACAGGAGAGCGAGCAGTACTTC.

The chain joins TRBV18 to TRBJ2-7; 7 nucleotides align to TRBD2. V gave up 3 bases and J gave up 5 bases; unmatched junction bases: 4. Germline CDR1 reads KGHSH; CDR2 reads LQKENI. The CDR3 is 13 residues long. The CDR3 nucleotides are TGTGCCAGCTCACCGGAGGGAGGGCACGAGCAGTACTTC. Its translation: CASSPEGGHEQYF.

V gene TRBV2 combines with J gene TRBJ2-7; D is possibly TRBD1 (6 bases). The V gene's germline CDR1 is SNHLY and CDR2 FYNNEI. Trimming pared 9 bases from V and 2 bases from J, leaving 11 bases between. CDR3 length: 12 amino acids. CDR3 nucleotide sequence: TGTGCCAGTGGGCAGGGGCCCTACGAGCAGTACTTC. Translated, it gives CASGQGPYEQYF.